According to its frequency, the clone carrying this T cell receptor (beta chain) is medium-sized. What it binds is unknown. The germline gives CDR1 GTSNPN, CDR2 SVGIG (reference sequence). This CDR3 spans 15 amino acids. TRB was amplified by touch-down multiplex PCR, primer pools A and B combined. Reprocessing the multiplex PCR reads, TCRdb reports a single entry for every CDR3 protein and omits DNA. The sample shows over 6,500 distinct CDR3 sequences, and 31% sits with its ten largest clones. The data originate from a study of T cell clusters in autoimmune cytopenias. Findings and limits, study-wide: Physiological T cell clusters of healthy donors were apparently absent in primary autoimmune cytopenia patients.

TRB was amplified from about 270 ng of peripheral blood genomic DNA per sample. In addition, the sample was reused for a study of T cell repertoires in aging, cancer and after chemotherapy. That paper states: Six age groups, ranging from 30 or younger to 70 or older, included the donors. Chronic lymphocytic leukemia patients on fludarabine- or bendamustine-based regimens gave paired samples before and after chemotherapy. In cancer patients, declining TCR diversity with age involved lost richness and lost evenness.

V usage is TRBV30 and J usage is TRBJ1-2; the D gene TCRdb calls, TRBD1, cannot be checked with no DNA. The source of this sequence is a human donor with an autoimmune cytopenia or autoimmune hepatitis (not recorded which). Sequencing was performed on peripheral blood. CDR3: CAWSSRTGGADGYTF.